This passage covers 22 T cell receptor beta chains from one sample sequenced in a study of CD8 T cells in ankylosing spondylitis. TCRdb re-called the 5' RACE reads with MiXCR, one entry per CDR3 protein. The sample lists about 120,000 distinct CDR3 sequences, approximately 13% occurring once. The specimen sequenced was blood, either unsorted or a sorted T cell fraction (not recorded which). These receptors were obtained from a female donor with ankylosing spondylitis or in good health (not recorded which).

V and J are TRBV5-1 and TRBJ2-5; a weak D match, TRBD1 (6 bases). The CDR3 contains 14 residues. Trimming stripped 4 bases from V and 4 bases from J, with 14 bases between. CDR1 is SGHRS, CDR2 YFSETQ, per germline. The CDR3 spells CASSEGQARETQYF. The DNA of the CDR3 is TGCGCCAGCAGCGAGGGACAAGCAAGAGAGACCCAGTACTTC.

The chain combines TRBV12-5 with TRBJ2-3; TRBD2 is a possible D gene (5 bases). The CDR3 length is 16 residues. Germline CDR1 is LGHNT and CDR2 is FRNRAP. Trimming removed 2 bases at V and 4 bases at J, with 16 bases between. The CDR3 region is CASGLRLAIGADTQYF. The CDR3 nucleotides read TGTGCTAGTGGTTTGCGGCTAGCTATCGGCGCAGATACGCAGTATTTT.

The sample holds many counts of this clonotype. This chain connects TRBV20-1 to TRBJ2-3; D may be TRBD1 (6 bases). The CDR3 totals 14 residues. Germline CDR1 is DFQATT and CDR2 is SNEGSKA (reference sequence). Trimming cost V 4 bases and J 2 bases, with 13 bases left between them. CDR3 sequence reads: CSATYGTNTDTQYF. CDR3 coding DNA: TGCAGTGCTACCTACGGGACAAACACAGATACGCAGTATTTT.

There are a few counts of this clonotype. The chain links TRBV10-3 to TRBJ1-1; TRBD1 might be the D (5 bases). The CDR3 totals 13 residues. The germline gives CDR1 ENHRY, CDR2 SYGVKD. V dropped 7 bases and J dropped 0 bases, with 9 bases sitting between them. The CDR3, as DNA: TGTGCCATCACCAGACAGATGAACACTGAAGCTTTCTTT. It is translated as CAITRQMNTEAFF.

V usage is TRBV19 and J usage is TRBJ2-1; 9 positions match TRBD2. This CDR3 contains 15 residues. V dropped 9 bases and J dropped 0; count of bases not matched to a gene: 6. Germline CDR1 is LNHDA and CDR2 is SQIVND (reference sequence). The CDR3 protein is CARLAGANSYNEQFF. DNA for the CDR3: TGTGCCAGGTTAGCGGGAGCGAACTCCTACAATGAGCAGTTCTTC.

Many counts were recorded for this clonotype. The chain carries TRBV29-1 and TRBJ1-2, with D perhaps matching TRBD1 (6 bases). The V gene lost 2 bases and the J gene lost 7 bases, with 14 bases spanning the gap. The CDR3 spans 13 residues. Germline V lookup: CDR1 SQVTM, CDR2 ANQGSEA. The DNA for the CDR3 is TGCAGCGTTGAATATGGGGGGGCGCTTGGCTACACCTTC. Its translation: CSVEYGGALGYTF.

This clonotype was recorded at least ten times. The chain recombines TRBV20-1 with TRBJ2-1; a possible D gene is TRBD1 (7 bases). The germline gives CDR1 DFQATT, CDR2 SNEGSKA (reference sequence). The V and J ends lost 1 base and 2 bases respectively, with 30 bases between them. The CDR3 is made up of 21 amino acids. CDR3 residues: CSARVPPGTAAGQGPYNEQFF. As DNA, the CDR3 is TGCAGTGCTAGAGTGCCCCCGGGGACAGCCGCGGGGCAAGGCCCCTACAATGAGCAGTTCTTC.

This clonotype turned up a few times. This chain joins TRBV7-2 and TRBJ2-1; TRBD1 might be the D (6 bases). The germline V gene has CDR1 SGHTA and CDR2 FQGNSA. The CDR3 extends over 15 amino acids. Trimming shortened V by 5 bases and J by 7 bases, and 18 bases separated the two germline ends. The CDR3 sequence is CASSPGTTPWNEQFF. The CDR3 DNA reads as TGTGCCAGCAGCCCCGGGACAACCCCCTGGAATGAGCAGTTCTTC.

The V gene is TRBV18, the J gene TRBJ2-1, with TRBD2 matching over 8 bases. This CDR3 has 14 residues. Germline CDR1 and CDR2: KGHSH and LQKENI. V shed 4 bases, J shed 9 bases, and the junction held 8 bases outside the gene matches. CDR3 sequence (DNA): TGTGCCAGCTCACTGGGACTAGTTTCGGGTGAGCAGTTCTTC. Protein: CASSLGLVSGEQFF.

This clonotype was counted between two and nine times. This sequence joins TRBV3-1 and TRBJ1-5; no definite D call. Germline CDR1 is LGHDT and CDR2 is YNNKEL (reference sequence). Trimming pared 0 bases from V and 7 bases from J, leaving 10 bases between. This CDR3 contains 14 residues. For the CDR3, the DNA is TGTGCCAGCAGCCAAGATGGGGTCGGGCAGCCCCAGCATTTT. It yields the protein CASSQDGVGQPQHF.

Written as DNA, the CDR3 is TGTGCCAGCAGCCTCTCGGGGGAGACTTTCTTT. Translated: CASSLSGETFF. The chain links TRBV28 to TRBJ1-1; maybe TRBD1 (5 bases). V was clipped by 6 bases and J by 12 bases, with 14 bases between them. Germline V CDR1 and CDR2: MDHEN, SYDVKM. The CDR3 sequence is 11 residues long.

This clonotype was picked up a small number of times. The V and J genes are TRBV12-3 or TRBV12-4 and TRBJ2-1, with D unresolved. This CDR3 contains 14 residues. Trimming pared 5 bases from V and 8 bases from J, leaving 16 bases between. The DNA for the CDR3 is TGTGCCAGCAGTATCTCCGAAGGCCCGGATGAGCAGTTCTTC. Its protein product is CASSISEGPDEQFF.

The chain carries TRBV20-1 and TRBJ2-1; 11 bases are a match to TRBD2. The CDR3 is 20 amino acids. Trimming cost V 3 bases and J 2 bases; bases outside gene matches: 18. Germline V lookup: CDR1 DFQATT, CDR2 SNEGSKA (reference sequence). The CDR3 is CSARPPGTSGPKDPYNEQFF. CDR3 coding DNA: TGCAGTGCTAGGCCCCCTGGGACTAGCGGACCTAAAGACCCCTACAATGAGCAGTTCTTC.

This clonotype appeared many times. The V call is TRBV12-3 or TRBV12-4, the J call TRBJ1-1; TRBD1 matches 8 bases. Trimming removed 4 bases from V and 0 bases from J; junction bases left unmatched: 4. This CDR3 contains 15 residues. This CDR3 reads CASSYNRGVNTEAFF. CDR3 coding DNA: TGTGCCAGCAGTTATAACAGGGGGGTGAACACTGAAGCTTTCTTT.

This clonotype was counted at least ten times. The chain has TRBV20-1 and TRBJ2-1; perhaps TRBD2 as D (6 bases). Germline V gene lookup returns CDR1 DFQATT and CDR2 SNEGSKA (reference sequence). V lost 1 base to trimming and J lost 7 bases, with 14 bases between them. The CDR3 length is 14 residues. This CDR3 reads CSARGLAEGNEQFF. The CDR3, as DNA: TGCAGTGCTAGAGGGTTAGCGGAAGGGAATGAGCAGTTCTTC.

The chain joins TRBV7-9 to TRBJ2-7; 8 bases line up with TRBD1. Germline V CDR1 and CDR2: SEHNR, FQNEAQ (reference sequence). Unmatched junction bases numbered 6, after V lost 4 bases and J lost 1 base. The CDR3 is made up of 15 amino acids. The CDR3 loop is CASSSQGAGSYEQYF. Here the CDR3 DNA reads TGTGCCAGCAGCTCGCAGGGGGCAGGTTCCTACGAGCAGTACTTC.

This clonotype was counted a few times. The chain links TRBV2 to TRBJ2-7, with 12 bases aligning to TRBD2. This CDR3 has 17 amino acids. The V and J ends lost 2 bases and 1 base, in that order; junction bases with no gene match: 6. Looked up from germline, CDR1 is SNHLY and CDR2 is FYNNEI. In DNA, the CDR3 is TGTGCCAGCAGTGAAACTAGCGGGAGGCCTCTATCCTACGAGCAGTACTTC. Its protein is CASSETSGRPLSYEQYF.

This clonotype occurred many times. The chain is built from TRBV6-5 and TRBJ2-7, with D unclear. V was cut by 0 bases and J by 4 bases, with 13 bases left in between. CDR1 is MNHEY and CDR2 is SVGAGI in the germline V gene. The CDR3 runs 15 residues. The DNA of the CDR3 is TGTGCCAGCAGTTACTCGACCACGGATACATACGAGCAGTACTTC. It specifies CASSYSTTDTYEQYF.

This clonotype was seen a handful of times. The chain uses TRBV7-8 and TRBJ2-7; unclear D gene. The CDR3 consists of 14 residues. V gave up 3 bases and J gave up 4 bases, with 13 bases separating them. Germline values: CDR1 SGHVS, CDR2 FQNEAQ. In nucleotides, the CDR3 is TGTGCCAGCAGCTTCGATCCTACCCAATACGAGCAGTACTTC. Its translation: CASSFDPTQYEQYF. Looking up the rest from reference TRBV7-8 and TRBJ2-7 gives the full variable domain: GAGVSQSPRYKVAKRGQDVALRCDPISGHVSLFWYQQALGQGPEFLTYFQNEAQLDKSGLPSDRFFAERPEGSVSTLKIQRTQQEDSAVYLCASSFDPTQYEQYFGPGTRLTVT.

This clonotype was seen at least ten times. V usage is TRBV7-2 and J usage is TRBJ1-4; D call uncertain. This CDR3 spans 12 amino acids. Per germline, CDR1 SGHTA and CDR2 FQGNSA. Trimming removed 3 bases from V and 5 bases from J, with 4 bases in between. CDR3 protein: CASSFLNEKLFF. CDR3 bases: TGTGCCAGCAGCTTTCTGAATGAAAAACTGTTTTTT.

The J gene is TRBJ1-6, the V gene TRBV7-8, with D uncertain. The CDR3 length is 12 residues. Germline CDR1 is SGHVS and CDR2 is FQNEAQ. V was shortened by 2 bases and J by 10 bases, with 6 bases between the two germline ends. CDR3 in amino acids: CASSLKESPLHF. The DNA of the CDR3 is TGTGCCAGCAGCTTAAAGGAGTCACCCCTCCACTTT.

This clonotype was counted ten times or more. The chain has TRBV3-1 and TRBJ1-4, with D unclear. CDR3 length equals 16 residues. V was pared by 3 bases and J by 8 bases, with 19 bases between. CDR1 and CDR2 (germline): LGHDT, YNNKEL (reference sequence). The CDR3 sequence is CASSQSSGNIGEKLFF. The CDR3 nucleotides are TGTGCCAGCAGCCAGAGTTCGGGGAATATCGGAGAAAAACTGTTTTTT.